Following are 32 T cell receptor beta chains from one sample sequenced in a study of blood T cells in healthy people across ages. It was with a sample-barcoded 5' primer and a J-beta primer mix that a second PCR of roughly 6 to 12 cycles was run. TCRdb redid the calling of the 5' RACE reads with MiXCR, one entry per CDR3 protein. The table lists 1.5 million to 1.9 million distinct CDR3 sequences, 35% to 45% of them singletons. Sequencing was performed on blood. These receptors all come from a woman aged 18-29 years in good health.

CDR3 sequence: CASSEDSLLSPLHF. Written as DNA, the CDR3 is TGCGCCAGCAGCGAGGACAGTCTTCTGTCACCCCTCCACTTT. The V gene is TRBV5-1, the J gene TRBJ1-6; D may be TRBD1 (6 bases). The length of the CDR3 is 14 residues. The V end was cut by 4 bases, the J end by 10 bases, with 15 bases between. The germline V gene encodes CDR1 SGHRS and CDR2 YFSETQ.

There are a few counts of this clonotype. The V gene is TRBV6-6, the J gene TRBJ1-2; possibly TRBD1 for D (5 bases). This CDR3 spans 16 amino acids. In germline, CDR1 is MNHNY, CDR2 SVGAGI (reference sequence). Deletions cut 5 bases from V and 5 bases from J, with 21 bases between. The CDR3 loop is CASSDYPGGALYGYTF. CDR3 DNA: TGTGCCAGCAGTGACTATCCAGGCGGGGCTTTATATGGCTACACCTTC.

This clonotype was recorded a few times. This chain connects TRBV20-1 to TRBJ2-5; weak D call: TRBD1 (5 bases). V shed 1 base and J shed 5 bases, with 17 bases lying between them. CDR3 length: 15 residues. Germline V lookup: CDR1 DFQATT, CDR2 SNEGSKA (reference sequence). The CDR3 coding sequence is TGCAGTGCTAGAGTAGCAGGGTTTCCAAGGGAGACCCAGTACTTC. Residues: CSARVAGFPRETQYF.

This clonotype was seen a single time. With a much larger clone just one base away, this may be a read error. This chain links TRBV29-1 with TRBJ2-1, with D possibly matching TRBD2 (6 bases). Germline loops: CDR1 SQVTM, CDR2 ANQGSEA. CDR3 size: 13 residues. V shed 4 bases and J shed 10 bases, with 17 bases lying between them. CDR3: CSVGFAGGLEQFF. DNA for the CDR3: TGCAGCGTTGGGTTCGCCGGAGGGCTCGAGCAGTTCTTC.

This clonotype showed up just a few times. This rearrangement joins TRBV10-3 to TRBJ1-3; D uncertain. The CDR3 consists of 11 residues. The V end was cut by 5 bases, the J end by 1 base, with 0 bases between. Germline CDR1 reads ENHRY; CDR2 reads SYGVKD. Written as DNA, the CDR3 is TGTGCCATCAGTTCTGGAAACACCATATATTTT. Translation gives CAISSGNTIYF.

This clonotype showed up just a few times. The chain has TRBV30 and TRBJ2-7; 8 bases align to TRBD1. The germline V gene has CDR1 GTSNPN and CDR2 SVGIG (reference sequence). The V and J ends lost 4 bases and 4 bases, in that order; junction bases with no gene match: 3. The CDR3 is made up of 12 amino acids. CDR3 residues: CAWKDRAYEQYF. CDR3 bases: TGTGCCTGGAAGGACAGGGCGTACGAGCAGTACTTC.

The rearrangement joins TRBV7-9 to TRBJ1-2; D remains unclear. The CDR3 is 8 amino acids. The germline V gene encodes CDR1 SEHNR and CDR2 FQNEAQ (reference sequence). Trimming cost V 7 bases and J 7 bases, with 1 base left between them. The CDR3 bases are TGTGCCAGCACTGGCTACACCTTC. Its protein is CASTGYTF.

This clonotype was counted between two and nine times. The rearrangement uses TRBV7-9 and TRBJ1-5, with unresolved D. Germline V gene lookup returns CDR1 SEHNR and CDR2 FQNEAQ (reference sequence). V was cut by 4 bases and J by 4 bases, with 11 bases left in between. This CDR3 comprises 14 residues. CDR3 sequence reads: CASSYGLVNQPQHF. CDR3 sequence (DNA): TGTGCCAGCAGCTATGGACTCGTTAATCAGCCCCAGCATTTT.

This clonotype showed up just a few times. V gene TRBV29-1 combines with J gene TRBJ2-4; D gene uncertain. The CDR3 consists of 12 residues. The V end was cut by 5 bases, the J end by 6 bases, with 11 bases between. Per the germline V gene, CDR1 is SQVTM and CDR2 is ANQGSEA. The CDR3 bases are TGCAGCGTTCGAACTGACGCAAACATTCAGTACTTC. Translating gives CSVRTDANIQYF.

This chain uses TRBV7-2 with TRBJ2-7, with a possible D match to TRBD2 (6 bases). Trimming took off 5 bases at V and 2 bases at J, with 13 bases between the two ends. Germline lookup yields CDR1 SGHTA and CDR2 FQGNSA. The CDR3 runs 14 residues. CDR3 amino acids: CASSTRRTTYEQYF. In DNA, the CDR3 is TGTGCCAGCAGCACCCGACGGACTACCTACGAGCAGTACTTC.

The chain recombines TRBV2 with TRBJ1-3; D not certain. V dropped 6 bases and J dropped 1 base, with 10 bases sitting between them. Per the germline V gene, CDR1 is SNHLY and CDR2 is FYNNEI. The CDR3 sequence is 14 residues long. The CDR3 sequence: CASRVTFSGNTIYF. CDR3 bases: TGTGCCAGCAGGGTAACCTTTTCTGGAAACACCATATATTTT.

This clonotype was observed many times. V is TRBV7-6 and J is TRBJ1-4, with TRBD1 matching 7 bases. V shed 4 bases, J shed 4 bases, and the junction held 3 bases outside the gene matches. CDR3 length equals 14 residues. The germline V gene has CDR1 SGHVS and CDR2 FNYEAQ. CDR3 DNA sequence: TGTGCCAGCAGCTACAGGGGAGTTAATGAAAAACTGTTTTTT. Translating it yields CASSYRGVNEKLFF.

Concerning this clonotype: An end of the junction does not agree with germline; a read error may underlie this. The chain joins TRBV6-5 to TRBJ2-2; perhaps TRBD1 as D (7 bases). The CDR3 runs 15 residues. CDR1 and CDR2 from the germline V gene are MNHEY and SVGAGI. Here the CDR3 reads CASSTDRRDTGEPFF. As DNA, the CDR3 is TGTGCCAGCAGTACGGACAGGAGGGACACCGGGGAGCCGTTTTTT.

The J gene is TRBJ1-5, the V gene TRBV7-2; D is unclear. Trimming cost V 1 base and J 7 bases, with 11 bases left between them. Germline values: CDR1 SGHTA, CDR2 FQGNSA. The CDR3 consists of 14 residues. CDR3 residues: CASSLVKSVQPQHF. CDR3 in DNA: TGTGCCAGCAGCTTAGTAAAAAGTGTCCAGCCCCAGCATTTT. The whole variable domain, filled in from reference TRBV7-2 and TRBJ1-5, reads GAGVSQSPSNKVTEKGKDVELRCDPISGHTALYWYRQSLGQGLEFLIYFQGNSAPDKSGLPSDRFSAERTGGSVSTLTIQRTQQEDSAVYLCASSLVKSVQPQHFGDGTRLSIL.

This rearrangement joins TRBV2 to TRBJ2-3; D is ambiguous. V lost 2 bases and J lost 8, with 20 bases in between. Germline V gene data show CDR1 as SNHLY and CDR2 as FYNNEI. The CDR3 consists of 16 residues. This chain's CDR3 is CASSEWSASLWITQYF. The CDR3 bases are TGTGCCAGCAGTGAATGGTCGGCGAGTCTTTGGATTACGCAGTATTTT.

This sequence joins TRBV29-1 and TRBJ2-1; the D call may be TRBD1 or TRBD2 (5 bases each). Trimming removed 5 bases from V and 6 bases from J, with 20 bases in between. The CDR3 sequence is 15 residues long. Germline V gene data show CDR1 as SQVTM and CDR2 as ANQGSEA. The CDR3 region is CSVSGKHLQGNEQFF. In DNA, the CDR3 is TGCAGCGTTTCGGGGAAACACCTCCAGGGCAATGAGCAGTTCTTC.

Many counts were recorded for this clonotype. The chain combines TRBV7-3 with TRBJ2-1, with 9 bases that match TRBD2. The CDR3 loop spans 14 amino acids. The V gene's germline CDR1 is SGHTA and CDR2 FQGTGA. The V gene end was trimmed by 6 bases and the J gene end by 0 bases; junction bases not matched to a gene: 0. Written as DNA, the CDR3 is TGTGCCAGCAGTAGCGGGAGCTCCTACAATGAGCAGTTCTTC. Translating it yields CASSSGSSYNEQFF.

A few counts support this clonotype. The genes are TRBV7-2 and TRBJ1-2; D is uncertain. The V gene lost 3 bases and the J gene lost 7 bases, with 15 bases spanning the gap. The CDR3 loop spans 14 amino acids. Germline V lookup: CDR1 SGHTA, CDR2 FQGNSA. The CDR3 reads CASSLRGSELGYTF. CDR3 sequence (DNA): TGTGCCAGCAGCTTGCGAGGCAGCGAGCTTGGCTACACCTTC.

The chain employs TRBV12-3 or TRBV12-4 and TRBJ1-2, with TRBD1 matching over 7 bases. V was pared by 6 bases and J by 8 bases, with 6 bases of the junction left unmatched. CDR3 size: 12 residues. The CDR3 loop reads CASSEGAPGYTF. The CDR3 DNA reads TGTGCCAGCAGCGAGGGGGCCCCCGGCTACACCTTC.

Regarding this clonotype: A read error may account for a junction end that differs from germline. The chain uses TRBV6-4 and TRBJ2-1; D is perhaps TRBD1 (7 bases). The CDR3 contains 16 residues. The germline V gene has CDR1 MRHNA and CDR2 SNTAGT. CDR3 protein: CTSSDSGGSSYNEQFF. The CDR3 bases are TGTACCAGCAGTGACTCAGGGGGGAGCTCCTACAATGAGCAGTTCTTC.

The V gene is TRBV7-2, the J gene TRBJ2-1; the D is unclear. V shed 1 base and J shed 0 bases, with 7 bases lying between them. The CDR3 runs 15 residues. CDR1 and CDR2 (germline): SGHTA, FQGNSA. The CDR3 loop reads CASSLVGISYNEQFF. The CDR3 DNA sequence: TGTGCCAGCAGCTTAGTTGGAATCTCCTACAATGAGCAGTTCTTC.

The chain's CDR3 is CASSRWTVATNEKLFF. The CDR3 nucleotides are TGTGCCAGCAGCCGATGGACGGTCGCAACTAATGAAAAACTGTTTTTT. The chain recombines TRBV6-5 with TRBJ1-4; D not certain. Trimming took 6 bases from V and 0 from J, leaving 14 bases between them. The CDR3 is 16 residues long. Germline CDR1 is MNHEY and CDR2 is SVGAGI.

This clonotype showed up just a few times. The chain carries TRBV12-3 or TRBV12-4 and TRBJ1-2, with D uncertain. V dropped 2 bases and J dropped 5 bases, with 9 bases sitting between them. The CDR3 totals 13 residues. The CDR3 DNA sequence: TGTGCCAGCAGTTTAACGGTTACATATGGCTACACCTTC. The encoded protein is CASSLTVTYGYTF.

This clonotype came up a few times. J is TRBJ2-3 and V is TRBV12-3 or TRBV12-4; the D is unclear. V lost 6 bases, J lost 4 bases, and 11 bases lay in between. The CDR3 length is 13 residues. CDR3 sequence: CASRLDRPDTQYF. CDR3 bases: TGTGCCAGCAGGCTGGACCGCCCAGATACGCAGTATTTT.

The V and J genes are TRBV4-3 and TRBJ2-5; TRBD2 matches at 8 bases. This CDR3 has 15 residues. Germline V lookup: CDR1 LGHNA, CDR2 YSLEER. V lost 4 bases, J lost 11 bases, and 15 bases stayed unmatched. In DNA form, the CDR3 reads TGCGCCAGCAGCCGGCTGTTCGCGGGAGGCGATGAGCAGTACTTC. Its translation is CASSRLFAGGDEQYF.

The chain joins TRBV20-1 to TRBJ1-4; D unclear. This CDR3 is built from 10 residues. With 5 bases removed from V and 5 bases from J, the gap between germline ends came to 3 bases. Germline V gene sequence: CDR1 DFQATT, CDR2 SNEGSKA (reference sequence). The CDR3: CSAPNEKLFF. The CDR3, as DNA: TGCAGTGCTCCGAATGAAAAACTGTTTTTT.

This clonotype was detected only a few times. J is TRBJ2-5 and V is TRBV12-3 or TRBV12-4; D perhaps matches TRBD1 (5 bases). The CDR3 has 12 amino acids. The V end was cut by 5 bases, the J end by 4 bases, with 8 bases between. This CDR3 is CASSGAVETQYF. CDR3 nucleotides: TGTGCCAGCAGTGGGGCAGTAGAGACCCAGTACTTC.

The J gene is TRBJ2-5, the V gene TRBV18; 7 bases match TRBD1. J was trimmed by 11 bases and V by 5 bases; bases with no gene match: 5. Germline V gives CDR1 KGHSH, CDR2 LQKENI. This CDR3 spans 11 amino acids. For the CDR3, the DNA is TGTGCCAGCTCATCTCAGGGGGTGCAGTACTTC. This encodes CASSSQGVQYF.

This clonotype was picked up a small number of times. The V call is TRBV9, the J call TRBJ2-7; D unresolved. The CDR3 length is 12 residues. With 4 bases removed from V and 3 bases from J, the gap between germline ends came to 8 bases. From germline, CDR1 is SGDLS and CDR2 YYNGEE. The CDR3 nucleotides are TGTGCCAGCAGCCGGATGGACTACGAGCAGTACTTC. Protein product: CASSRMDYEQYF.

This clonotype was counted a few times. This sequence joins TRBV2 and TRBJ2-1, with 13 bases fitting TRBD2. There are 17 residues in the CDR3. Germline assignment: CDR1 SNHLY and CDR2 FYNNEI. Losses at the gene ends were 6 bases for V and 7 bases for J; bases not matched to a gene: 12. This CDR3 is CASRSSRGLAGWNEQFF. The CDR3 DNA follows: TGTGCCAGCAGGAGTAGCCGGGGACTAGCGGGATGGAATGAGCAGTTCTTC.

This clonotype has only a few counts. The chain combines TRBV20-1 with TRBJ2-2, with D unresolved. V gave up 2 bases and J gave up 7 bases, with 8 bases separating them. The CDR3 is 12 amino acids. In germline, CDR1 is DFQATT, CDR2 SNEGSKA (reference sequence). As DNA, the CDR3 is TGCAGTGCTAGAAAAGTCGGCGGGGAGCTGTTTTTT. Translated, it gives CSARKVGGELFF.

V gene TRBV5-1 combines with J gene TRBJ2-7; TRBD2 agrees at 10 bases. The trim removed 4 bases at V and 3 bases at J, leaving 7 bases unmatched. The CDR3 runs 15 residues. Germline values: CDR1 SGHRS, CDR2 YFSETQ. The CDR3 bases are TGCGCCAGCAGCATCGGGACTAGCGAATACTACGAGCAGTACTTC. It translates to CASSIGTSEYYEQYF.